These 21 T cell receptor beta chains originate from one sample sequenced in a study of cytomegalovirus exposure and HLA in healthy donors. Amplification used 60 Vbeta primers and 13 Jbeta primers. Only in-frame clones appear in the TCRdb table, and some are missing; sequencing was by immunoSEQ multiplex PCR. The data show about 100,000 clones, roughly 79% seen once. Material: PBMCs. The origin of the receptors is a man between 40 and 49 years old in good health and CMV-seronegative.

This chain links TRBV5-4 with TRBJ2-5; 10 bases match TRBD1. The germline V gene has CDR1 SGHNT and CDR2 YYREEE (reference sequence). CDR3 length: 16 residues. Unmatched junction bases numbered 10, after V lost 3 bases and J lost 5 bases. The CDR3 loop is CASSSPRTGGDETQYF. CDR3 sequence (DNA): TGTGCCAGCAGCTCGCCCCGGACAGGGGGTGACGAGACCCAGTACTTC.

This clone was found a few times. This chain connects TRBV13 to TRBJ2-6, with a tentative D call TRBD1 (7 bases). The germline gives CDR1 PRHDT, CDR2 FYEKMQ (reference sequence). Trimming shortened V by 4 bases and J by 4 bases, and 11 bases separated the two germline ends. The CDR3 extends over 15 amino acids. Here the CDR3 DNA reads TGTGCCAGCAGCTGGAGGGGGCAAGGGGCCAACGTCCTGACTTTC. Protein: CASSWRGQGANVLTF.

This chain links TRBV5-1 with TRBJ2-3; TRBD2 aligns across 14 bases. This CDR3 spans 15 amino acids. Germline V lookup: CDR1 SGHRS, CDR2 YFSETQ. Trimming took 4 bases from V and 9 from J; bases not matched to a gene: 7. The CDR3 DNA sequence: TGCGCCAGCAGCCCCCCGGGGACTAGCGGGGGCACGCAGTATTTT. It encodes CASSPPGTSGGTQYF.

This chain links TRBV5-4 with TRBJ1-2, with no clear D. Trimming removed 1 base at V and 6 bases at J, with 10 bases between. Per germline, CDR1 SGHNT and CDR2 YYREEE (reference sequence). The CDR3 totals 13 residues. The DNA for the CDR3 is TGTGCCAGCAGCTTGCAGTGGGAGGATGGCTACACCTTC. This sequence encodes CASSLQWEDGYTF.

The chain employs TRBV7-9 and TRBJ1-3; D not resolved. Per the germline V gene, CDR1 is SEHNR and CDR2 is FQNEAQ (reference sequence). The CDR3 runs 14 residues. V was shortened by 5 bases and J by 0 bases, with 8 bases between the two germline ends. CDR3 sequence reads: CASSEASSGNTIYF. CDR3 DNA: TGTGCCAGCAGCGAGGCGTCCTCTGGAAACACCATATATTTT.

V gene TRBV5-1 combines with J gene TRBJ2-1, with TRBD2 identical over 9 bases. Germline loops: CDR1 SGHRS, CDR2 YFSETQ. This CDR3 is built from 15 residues. Losses at the gene ends were 7 bases for V and 10 bases for J; bases not matched to a gene: 15. The CDR3 is CASPPGGGGAWEQFF. Here the CDR3 DNA reads TGCGCCAGCCCTCCCGGGGGCGGGGGGGCCTGGGAGCAGTTCTTC.

This clone has only a few counts. Germline is not matched at one junction end, which may reflect a read error. This chain connects TRBV7-9 to TRBJ2-2, with unresolved D. Germline CDR1 is SEHNR and CDR2 is FQNEAQ (reference sequence). The CDR3 spans 12 residues. The CDR3 region is CSSSLETGELFF. The CDR3 nucleotides read TGTTCCAGCAGCTTGGAGACCGGGGAGCTGTTTTTT.

This chain connects TRBV5-4 to TRBJ2-7; weak D call: TRBD1 (5 bases). The germline V gene encodes CDR1 SGHNT and CDR2 YYREEE (reference sequence). Deletions cut 1 base from V and 5 bases from J, with 10 bases between. CDR3 length: 13 residues. Here the CDR3 DNA reads TGTGCCAGCAGCTTGAAAGGGGTCCACGAGCAGTACTTC. Translated, it gives CASSLKGVHEQYF.

This clone appeared a few times. The V and J genes are TRBV7-8 and TRBJ1-2, with 9 positions matching TRBD1. The V segment lost 2 bases and the J segment 7 bases; nucleotides outside the gene matches: 8. The CDR3 contains 15 residues. Germline V gene data show CDR1 as SGHVS and CDR2 as FQNEAQ. Here the CDR3 reads CASSLHGTGPSGYTF. The CDR3 region has the DNA TGTGCCAGCAGCTTACACGGGACAGGGCCAAGTGGCTACACCTTC.

The chain has TRBV1 and TRBJ1-1; the D call TRBD1 from the table was never checked on the DNA. TRBV1 is a known pseudogene. The CDR3 consists of 20 residues. The CDR3 nucleotides are TGCACCAGCAGCCAAGAAGGGTCGGACAGGCCCTCCTTCATGAACACTGAAGCTTTCTTT. It encodes CTSSQEGSDRPSFMNTEAFF.

About this clone itself: At one of its ends the junction is not consistent with the germline gene, which may arise from a read error. This CDR3 reads CASGVATSGTGANEQFF. The CDR3 DNA reads TGTGCCAGCGGCGTAGCTACGAGCGGGACAGGGGCCAATGAGCAGTTCTTC. V gene TRBV9 combines with J gene TRBJ2-1; the match to TRBD1 covers 10 bases. The CDR3 loop spans 17 amino acids. Germline V CDR1 and CDR2: SGDLS, YYNGEE.

The rearrangement joins TRBV7-3 to TRBJ2-2; possible D gene TRBD2, 6 bases. The CDR3 has 16 residues. Trimming pared 5 bases from V and 3 bases from J, leaving 16 bases between. Germline V gives CDR1 SGHTA, CDR2 FQGTGA. The CDR3 is CASSVSGLSYTGELFF. The CDR3 nucleotides are TGTGCCAGCAGCGTCTCGGGACTCTCGTACACCGGGGAGCTGTTTTTT. Complete variable domain (other parts from reference TRBV7-3 and TRBJ2-2): GAGVSQTPSNKVTEKGKYVELRCDPISGHTALYWYRQSLGQGPEFLIYFQGTGAADDSGLPNDRFFAVRPEGSVSTLKIQRTERGDSAVYLCASSVSGLSYTGELFFGEGSRLTVL.

In this sample, this clone turned up a few times. This sequence joins TRBV7-6 and TRBJ2-5, with D possibly matching TRBD2 (5 bases). The CDR3 is 11 amino acids. Trimming cost V 8 bases and J 5 bases, with 9 bases left between them. Germline CDR1 and CDR2: SGHVS and FNYEAQ. The CDR3 DNA follows: TGTGCCAGCGCCCCGGGGGAGACCCAGTACTTC. It codes for CASAPGETQYF.

The rearrangement uses TRBV5-1 and TRBJ1-3; D might be TRBD1 (6 bases). The CDR3 contains 20 residues. Germline V gene data show CDR1 as SGHRS and CDR2 as YFSETQ. Trimming pared 2 bases from V and 0 bases from J, leaving 24 bases between. DNA for the CDR3: TGCGCCAGCAGCTTCAACCGGGACACATCCTATATCAGCTCTGGAAACACCATATATTTT. This codes for CASSFNRDTSYISSGNTIYF.

This chain uses TRBV9 with TRBJ1-5; D uncertain. The ends were cut back, 1 base at V and 7 bases at J, with 15 bases in the middle. The CDR3 spans 15 residues. Per germline, CDR1 SGDLS and CDR2 YYNGEE. CDR3 DNA sequence: TGTGCCAGCAGCGTAAGTGAGGGAGCGGGCCAGCCCCAGCATTTT. Amino acids: CASSVSEGAGQPQHF.

The J gene is TRBJ1-5, the V gene TRBV18; TRBD1 agrees at 7 bases. The CDR3 is made up of 14 amino acids. The V gene end was trimmed by 5 bases and the J gene end by 9 bases; junction bases not matched to a gene: 10. CDR1 and CDR2 (germline): KGHSH, LQKENI. The CDR3 coding sequence is TGTGCCAGCTCATCGGGACAGCCTCGGGGGCCCCAGCATTTT. Its protein is CASSSGQPRGPQHF.

The chain has TRBV11-2 and TRBJ2-1; D is perhaps TRBD2 (5 bases). The CDR3 sequence is 18 residues long. The V end was cut by 2 bases, the J end by 7 bases, with 24 bases between. CDR1 SGHAT and CDR2 FQNNGV come from the germline V gene. CDR3 sequence (DNA): TGTGCCAGCAGCTTAATCGGTCGGAGGCAGCCCTCATGGAATGAGCAGTTCTTC. It yields the protein CASSLIGRRQPSWNEQFF.

This chain links TRBV7-8 with TRBJ2-2, with D perhaps TRBD2 (6 bases). The germline CDR1 and CDR2 sequences are SGHVS and FQNEAQ. The CDR3 runs 14 residues. V lost 5 bases and J lost 2, with 9 bases in between. The CDR3 sequence is CASSALANTGELFF. As DNA, the CDR3 is TGTGCCAGCAGCGCACTAGCTAACACCGGGGAGCTGTTTTTT.

The gene calls are TRBV28 and TRBJ1-2; the D gene is possibly TRBD1 (6 bases). Germline lookup yields CDR1 MDHEN and CDR2 SYDVKM. The CDR3 loop spans 13 amino acids. Trimming pared 7 bases from V and 2 bases from J, leaving 11 bases between. The CDR3 loop is CASTLGGNYGYTF. The CDR3 DNA reads as TGTGCCAGCACCCTAGGGGGAAACTATGGCTACACCTTC.

This chain connects TRBV7-2 to TRBJ1-1; tentative D call: TRBD1 (6 bases). Germline V CDR1 and CDR2: SGHTA, FQGNSA. The CDR3 has 16 residues. The V gene lost 2 bases and the J gene lost 10 bases, with 23 bases spanning the gap. The CDR3 coding sequence is TGTGCCAGCAGCTTATCAATGAAACAGGGACGGTCTGGAGCTTTCTTT. Protein sequence: CASSLSMKQGRSGAFF. The full variable domain, in which reference TRBV7-2 and TRBJ1-1 provide the parts outside the CDR3, is GAGVSQSPSNKVTEKGKDVELRCDPISGHTALYWYRQSLGQGLEFLIYFQGNSAPDKSGLPSDRFSAERTGGSVSTLTIQRTQQEDSAVYLCASSLSMKQGRSGAFFGQGTRLTVV.

The chain is built from TRBV14 and TRBJ1-1, with D perhaps TRBD1 (6 bases). Germline-derived CDR1 and CDR2 are SGHDN and FVKESK. There are 16 residues in the CDR3. V was clipped by 3 bases and J by 1 base, with 15 bases between them. In DNA form, the CDR3 reads TGTGCCAGCAGCCACCGACAGGTACTAACGAACACTGAAGCTTTCTTT. Encoded protein: CASSHRQVLTNTEAFF.